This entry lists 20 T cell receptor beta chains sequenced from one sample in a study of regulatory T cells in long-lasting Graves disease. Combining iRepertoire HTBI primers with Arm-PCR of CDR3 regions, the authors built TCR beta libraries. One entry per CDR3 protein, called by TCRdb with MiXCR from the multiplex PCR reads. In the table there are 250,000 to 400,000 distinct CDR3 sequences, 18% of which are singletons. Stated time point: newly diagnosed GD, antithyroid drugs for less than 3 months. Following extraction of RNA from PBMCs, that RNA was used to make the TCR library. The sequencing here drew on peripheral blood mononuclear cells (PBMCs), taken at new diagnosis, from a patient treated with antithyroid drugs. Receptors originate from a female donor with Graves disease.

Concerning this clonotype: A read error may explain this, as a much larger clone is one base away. The CDR3 DNA reads as TGTGCCAGCAGCGAGGGACTAGCGGGCCCCTCCTACGAGCAGTACTTC. It specifies CASSEGLAGPSYEQYF. This chain uses TRBV5-5 with TRBJ2-7; 12 nucleotides match TRBD2. V trimming: 4 bases; J trimming: 0 bases; junction bases outside the gene matches: 5. Germline V gene data show CDR1 as SGHKS and CDR2 as YYEKEE (reference sequence). The CDR3 covers 16 residues.

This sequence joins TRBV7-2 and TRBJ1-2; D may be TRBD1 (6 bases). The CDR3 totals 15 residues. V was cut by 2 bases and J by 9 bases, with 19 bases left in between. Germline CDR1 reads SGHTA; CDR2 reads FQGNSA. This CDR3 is CASSLSFSTGTRYTF. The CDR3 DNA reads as TGTGCCAGCAGCTTAAGCTTTAGTACAGGGACCCGCTACACCTTC.

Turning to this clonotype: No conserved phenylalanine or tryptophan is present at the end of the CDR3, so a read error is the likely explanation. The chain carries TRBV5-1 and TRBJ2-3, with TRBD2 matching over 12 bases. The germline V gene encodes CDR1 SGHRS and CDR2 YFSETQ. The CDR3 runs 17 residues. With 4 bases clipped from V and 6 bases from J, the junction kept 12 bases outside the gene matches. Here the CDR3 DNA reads TGCGCCAGCAGCCCCGGGACTAGCGGGCGTGTATTGGATACGCAGTATGTT. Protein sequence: CASSPGTSGRVLDTQYV.

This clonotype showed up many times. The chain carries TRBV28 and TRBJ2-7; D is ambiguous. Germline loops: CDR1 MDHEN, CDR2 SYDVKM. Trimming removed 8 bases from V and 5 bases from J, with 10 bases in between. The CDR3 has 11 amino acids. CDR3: CASSLVHEQYF. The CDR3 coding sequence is TGTGCCAGCTCACTGGTCCACGAGCAGTACTTC.

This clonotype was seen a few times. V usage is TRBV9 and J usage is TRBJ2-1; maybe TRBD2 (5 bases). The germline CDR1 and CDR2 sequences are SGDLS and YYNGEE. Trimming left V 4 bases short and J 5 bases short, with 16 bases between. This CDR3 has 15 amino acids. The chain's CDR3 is CASSPSAEADNEQFF. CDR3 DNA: TGTGCCAGCAGCCCTTCAGCGGAGGCCGACAATGAGCAGTTCTTC.

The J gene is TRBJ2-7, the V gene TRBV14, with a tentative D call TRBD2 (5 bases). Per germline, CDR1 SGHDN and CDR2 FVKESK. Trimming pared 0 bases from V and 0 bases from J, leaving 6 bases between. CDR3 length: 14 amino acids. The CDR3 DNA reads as TGTGCCAGCAGCCAAGAGCTAGCCTCCTACGAGCAGTACTTC. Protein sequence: CASSQELASYEQYF.

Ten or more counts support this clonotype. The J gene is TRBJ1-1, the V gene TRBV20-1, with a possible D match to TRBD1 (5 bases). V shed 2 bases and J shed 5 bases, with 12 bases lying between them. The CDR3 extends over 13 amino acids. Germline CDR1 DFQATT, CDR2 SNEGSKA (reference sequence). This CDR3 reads CSARSRGGTEAFF. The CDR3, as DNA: TGCAGTGCTAGATCCCGCGGGGGAACTGAAGCTTTCTTT.

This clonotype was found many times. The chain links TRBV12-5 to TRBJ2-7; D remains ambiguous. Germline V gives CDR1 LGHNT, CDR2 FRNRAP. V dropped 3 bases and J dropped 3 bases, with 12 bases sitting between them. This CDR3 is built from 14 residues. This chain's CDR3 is CASGLGSPDYEQYF. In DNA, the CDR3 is TGTGCTAGTGGTTTAGGATCTCCGGACTACGAGCAGTACTTC.

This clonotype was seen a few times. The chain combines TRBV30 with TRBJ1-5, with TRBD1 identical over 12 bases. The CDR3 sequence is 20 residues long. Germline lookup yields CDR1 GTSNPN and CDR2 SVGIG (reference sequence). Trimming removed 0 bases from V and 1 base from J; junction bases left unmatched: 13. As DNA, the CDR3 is TGTGCCTGGAGTGTACAGCGGGTGGGGACAGGGGGCGCGAGCAATCAGCCCCAGCATTTT. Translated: CAWSVQRVGTGGASNQPQHF.

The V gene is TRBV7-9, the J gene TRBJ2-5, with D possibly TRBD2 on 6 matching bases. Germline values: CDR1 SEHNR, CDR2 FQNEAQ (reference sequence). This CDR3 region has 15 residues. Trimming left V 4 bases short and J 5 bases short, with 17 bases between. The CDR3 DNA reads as TGTGCCAGCAGCTATCTCGCAGGGAGCGGGGAGACCCAGTACTTC. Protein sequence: CASSYLAGSGETQYF.

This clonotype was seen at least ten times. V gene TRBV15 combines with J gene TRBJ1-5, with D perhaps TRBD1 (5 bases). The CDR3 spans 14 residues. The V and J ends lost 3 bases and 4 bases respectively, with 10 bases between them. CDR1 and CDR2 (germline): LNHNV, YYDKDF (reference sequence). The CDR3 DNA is TGTGCCACCAGCAGGTCGGGACCGAATCAGCCCCAGCATTTT. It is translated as CATSRSGPNQPQHF.

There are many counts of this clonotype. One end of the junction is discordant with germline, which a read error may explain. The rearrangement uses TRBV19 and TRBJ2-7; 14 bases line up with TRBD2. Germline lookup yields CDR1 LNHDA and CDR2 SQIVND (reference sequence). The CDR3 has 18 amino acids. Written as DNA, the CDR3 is TGTGCCAGTAGAATAGTTCACCCGGGACTAGCGGGAGTTCCGGAGCAGTACTTC. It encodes CASRIVHPGLAGVPEQYF.

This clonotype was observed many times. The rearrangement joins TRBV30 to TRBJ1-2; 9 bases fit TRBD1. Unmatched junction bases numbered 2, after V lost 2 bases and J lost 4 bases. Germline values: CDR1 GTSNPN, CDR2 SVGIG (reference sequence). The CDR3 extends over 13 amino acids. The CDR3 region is CAWSRQGGYGYTF. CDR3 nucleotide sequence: TGTGCCTGGAGTCGACAGGGGGGCTATGGCTACACCTTC.

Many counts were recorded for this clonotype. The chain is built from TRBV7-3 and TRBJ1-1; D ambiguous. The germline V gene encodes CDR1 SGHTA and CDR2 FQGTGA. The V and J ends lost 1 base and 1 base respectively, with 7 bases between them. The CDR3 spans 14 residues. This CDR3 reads CASSLNPGNTEAFF. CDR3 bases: TGTGCCAGCAGCTTAAACCCGGGGAACACTGAAGCTTTCTTT. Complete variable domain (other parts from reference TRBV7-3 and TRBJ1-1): GAGVSQTPSNKVTEKGKYVELRCDPISGHTALYWYRQSLGQGPEFLIYFQGTGAADDSGLPNDRFFAVRPEGSVSTLKIQRTERGDSAVYLCASSLNPGNTEAFFGQGTRLTVV.

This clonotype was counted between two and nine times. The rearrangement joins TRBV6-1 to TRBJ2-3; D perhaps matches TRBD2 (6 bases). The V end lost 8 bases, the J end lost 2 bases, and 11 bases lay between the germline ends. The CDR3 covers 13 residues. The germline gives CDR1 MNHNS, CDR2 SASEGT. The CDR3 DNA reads TGTGCCAGCCGGGGGACTCTCACAGATACGCAGTATTTT. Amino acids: CASRGTLTDTQYF.

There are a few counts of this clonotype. CDR3 coding DNA: TGCAGTGCTTTCCTGATGAACTATGGCTACACCTTC. Protein sequence: CSAFLMNYGYTF. The chain joins TRBV20-1 to TRBJ1-2; D is uncertain. V was clipped by 5 bases and J by 2 bases, with 9 bases between them. This CDR3 has 12 amino acids. The germline CDR1 and CDR2 sequences are DFQATT and SNEGSKA (reference sequence).

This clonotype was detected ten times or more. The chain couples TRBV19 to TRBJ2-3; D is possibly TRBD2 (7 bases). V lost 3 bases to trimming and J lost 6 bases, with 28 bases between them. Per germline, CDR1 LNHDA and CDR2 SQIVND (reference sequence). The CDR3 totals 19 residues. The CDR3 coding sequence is TGTGCCAGTAGTATCGGGCAGGCTGGGGGGGCGCTGGCAGAGGATACGCAGTATTTT. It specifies CASSIGQAGGALAEDTQYF. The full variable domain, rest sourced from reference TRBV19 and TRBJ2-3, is DGGITQSPKYLFRKEGQNVTLSCEQNLNHDAMYWYRQDPGQGLRLIYYSQIVNDFQKGDIAEGYSVSREKKESFPLTVTSAQKNPTAFYLCASSIGQAGGALAEDTQYFGPGTRLTVL.

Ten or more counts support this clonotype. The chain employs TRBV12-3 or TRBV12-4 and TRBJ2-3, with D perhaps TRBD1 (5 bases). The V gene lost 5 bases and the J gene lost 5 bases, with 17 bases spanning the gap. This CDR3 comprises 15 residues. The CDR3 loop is CASSPTKTTGDTQYF. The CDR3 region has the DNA TGTGCCAGCAGTCCTACAAAAACAACAGGAGATACGCAGTATTTT.

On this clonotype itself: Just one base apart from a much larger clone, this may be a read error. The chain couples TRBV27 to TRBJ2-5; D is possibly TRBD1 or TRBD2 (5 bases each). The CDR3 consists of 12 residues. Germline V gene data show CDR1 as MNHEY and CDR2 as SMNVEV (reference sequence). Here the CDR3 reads CTSSLGWGSQYF. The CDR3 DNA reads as TGTACCAGCAGTTTAGGGTGGGGGTCCCAGTACTTC.

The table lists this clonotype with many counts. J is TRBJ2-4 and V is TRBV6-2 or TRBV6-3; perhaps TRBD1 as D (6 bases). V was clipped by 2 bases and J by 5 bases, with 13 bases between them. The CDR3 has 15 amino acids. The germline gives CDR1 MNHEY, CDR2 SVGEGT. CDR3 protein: CASSYTAEGENIQYF. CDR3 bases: TGTGCCAGCAGTTACACAGCCGAGGGGGAAAACATTCAGTACTTC.